The rows below give T cell receptor beta chains drawn from one sample of a study of T cell clonotyping in hematopoietic cell transplantation. Only in-frame clones appear in the TCRdb table, and some are missing; sequencing was by immunoSEQ multiplex PCR. The sample lists about 20,000 clones, approximately 85% occurring once. The specimen was peripheral blood mononuclear cells, collected before stem cell transplant. All receptors derive from a man aged 45-65 years with acute myeloid leukemia. Some clones in this sample may be carry-over from other donors' samples. The CDR3 runs from the conserved cysteine through the conserved F or W. A D gene is named only where the DNA matches it firmly. The size of a clone is reported for some rows only, either as once, few or many, or as a class for expanded clones.

v_gene,abundance,d_gene,j_gene,CDR3aa,CDR3nt
TRBV4-2,medium-sized,.,TRBJ1-2,CASSQDPGTVGYTF,TGTGCCAGCAGCCAAGACCCAGGGACTGTTGGCTACACCTTC
TRBV6-5,.,.,TRBJ2-7,CASREFRGYEQYF,TGTGCCAGCAGGGAATTCAGGGGCTACGAGCAGTACTTC
TRBV28,once,.,TRBJ1-4,CASSTGSTNEKLFF,TGTGCCAGCTCCACGGGGTCAACTAATGAAAAACTGTTTTTT
TRBV5-4,.,TRBD2,TRBJ2-7,CASTFGGGSYEQYF,TGTGCCAGCACCTTTGGGGGGGGCTCCTACGAGCAGTACTTC
TRBV7-8,.,.,TRBJ2-7,CASSLGRGGGWEQYF,TGTGCCAGCAGCTTAGGGCGAGGGGGGGGATGGGAGCAGTACTTC
TRBV28,once,TRBD2,TRBJ2-1,CASSPYSGGAHNEQFF,TGTGCCAGCAGTCCATATAGCGGGGGGGCCCACAATGAGCAGTTCTTC
TRBV9,.,.,TRBJ2-1,CASSAGDSAYNEQFF,TGTGCCAGCAGCGCGGGGGACAGCGCCTACAATGAGCAGTTCTTC
TRBV19,.,TRBD2,TRBJ2-1,CATEGGLAGSYEQFF,TGTGCCACCGAGGGGGGGCTAGCGGGGAGTTACGAGCAGTTCTTC
TRBV21-1,.,.,TRBJ1-5,CASSKVVVRGQPQHF,TGTGCCAGCAGCAAAGTTGTCGTTCGAGGTCAGCCCCAGCATTTT
TRBV7-8,.,.,TRBJ2-5,CASSLLGVETQYF,TGTGCCAGCAGCTTATTGGGGGTCGAGACCCAGTACTTC
TRBV7-2,.,.,TRBJ1-2,CASIGKGVDYGYTF,TGTGCCAGCATTGGGAAGGGAGTCGACTATGGCTACACCTTC
TRBV27,.,TRBD1,TRBJ2-5,CASRLDRDVETQYF,TGTGCCAGCCGGCTGGACAGGGACGTTGAGACCCAGTACTTC
TRBV7-6,.,TRBD2,TRBJ2-1,CASSPLDSTSGAYNEQFF,TGTGCCAGCAGCCCCCTGGATTCGACTAGCGGGGCCTACAATGAGCAGTTCTTC
TRBV2,.,.,TRBJ1-5,CASSGTRGGGQPQHF,TGTGCCAGCAGTGGCACCAGGGGTGGGGGTCAGCCCCAGCATTTT
TRBV5-6,once,TRBD1,TRBJ1-2,CASSSRGRDGYTF,TGTGCCAGCAGCTCGAGGGGGCGTGATGGCTACACCTTC
TRBV4-3,.,.,TRBJ1-2,CASSQDIGGPFAWGYTF,TGCGCCAGCAGCCAAGATATAGGCGGCCCCTTCGCCTGGGGCTACACCTTC
TRBV30,.,TRBD1,TRBJ1-1,CARLRQGRNTEAFF,TGTGCCCGCCTTCGACAGGGCCGGAACACTGAAGCTTTCTTT
TRBV18,.,.,TRBJ2-5,CASSQRDYGQETQYF,TGTGCCAGCTCACAAAGAGATTACGGTCAAGAGACCCAGTACTTC
TRBV2,once,TRBD1,TRBJ2-3,CASRGQAIRGDTQYF,TGTGCCAGCAGGGGACAGGCCATTAGGGGGGATACGCAGTATTTT
TRBV5-6,.,TRBD1,TRBJ2-7,CASSDGTGAYEQYF,TGTGCCAGCAGCGACGGGACAGGGGCCTACGAGCAGTACTTC
TRBV25-1,.,.,TRBJ1-2,CAISAGDGYTF,TGTGCCATCTCAGCTGGGGATGGCTACACCTTC
TRBV28,.,.,TRBJ1-5,CATIGAGALGGNQPQHF,TGTGCCACCATCGGGGCGGGGGCGCTCGGTGGCAATCAGCCCCAGCATTTT
TRBV5-6,.,.,TRBJ2-2,CASSLSGTGELFF,TGTGCCAGCAGCTTGTCAGGCACCGGGGAGCTGTTTTTT
TRBV7-9,.,.,TRBJ1-6,CASSSEGGDNSPLHF,TGTGCCAGCAGCTCCGAAGGGGGGGACAATTCACCCCTCCACTTT
TRBV5-1,.,TRBD1,TRBJ2-7,CASSLGQGDEQYF,TGCGCCAGCAGCCTGGGACAGGGGGACGAGCAGTACTTC
TRBV7-2,once,.,TRBJ1-3,CASSLDPRRNTIYF,TGTGCCAGCAGCTTAGACCCTAGACGGAACACCATATATTTT